The clone carrying this T cell receptor (beta chain) was counted a few times. This entry belongs to a study of OX40 agonist ivuxolimab in advanced cancers. Trimming took 4 bases from V and 1 from J, leaving 10 bases between them. CDR3 length: 14 amino acids. Germline CDR1 and CDR2: MGHDK and SYGVNS. The method was immunoSEQ multiplex PCR; TCRdb's version includes in-frame clones alone and lacks a portion of them. The table lists approximately 82,000 clones, less than 90% of them singletons. The receptor was isolated from an adult with an advanced solid tumor such as melanoma, head and neck, liver or kidney cancer. Specimen: CD4+ or CD8+ T cells sorted from blood, collected in a trial of the OX40 agonist ivuxolimab. V and J are TRBV25-1 and TRBJ1-1, with D hard to call. For the CDR3, the DNA is TGTGCCAGCAGTGGCATCGGGAGGAACACTGAAGCTTTCTTT. Translation: CASSGIGRNTEAFF. Full variable domain (remainder filled in from reference TRBV25-1 and TRBJ1-1): EADIYQTPRYLVIGTGKKITLECSQTMGHDKMYWYQQDPGMELHLIHYSYGVNSTEKGDLSSESTVSRIRTEHFPLTLESARPSHTSQYLCASSGIGRNTEAFFGQGTRLTVV.